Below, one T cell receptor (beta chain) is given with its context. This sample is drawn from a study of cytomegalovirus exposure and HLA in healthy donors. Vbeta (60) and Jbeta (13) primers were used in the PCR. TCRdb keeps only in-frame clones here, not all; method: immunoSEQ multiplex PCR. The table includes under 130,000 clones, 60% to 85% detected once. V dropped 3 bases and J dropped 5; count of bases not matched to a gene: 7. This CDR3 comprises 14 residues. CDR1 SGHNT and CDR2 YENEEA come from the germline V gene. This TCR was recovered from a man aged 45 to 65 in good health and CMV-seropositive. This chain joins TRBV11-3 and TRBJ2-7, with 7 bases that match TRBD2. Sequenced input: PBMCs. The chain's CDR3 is CASSFGGGRDEQYF. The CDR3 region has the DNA TGTGCCAGCAGCTTTGGGGGGGGAAGGGACGAGCAGTACTTC.